The sequence of this T cell receptor beta chain was determined in a study of blood T cells in healthy people across ages. Study outcomes and limitations: Naive T cell percentage by flow cytometry tracked strongly with beta diversity.

Together with a sample-barcoded 5' primer, a J-beta primer mix was included in a second PCR lasting 7 to 11 cycles. Through a template-switch adaptor with 12 random nucleotides, each cDNA molecule received a tag. From the 5' RACE reads, TCRdb called clonotypes with MiXCR, one entry per CDR3 protein. The sample holds some 1.5 million distinct CDR3 sequences; approximately 28% are singletons and the top ten take 7.7%. Turning to this clonotype: The antigen is unknown. A much larger clonotype is one base distant, so this may be a read error.

The CDR3 consists of 15 residues. Germline assignment: CDR1 SQVTM and CDR2 ANQGSEA. This chain connects TRBV29-1 to TRBJ2-3; 13 bases are a match to TRBD2. The origin of this receptor is a woman aged 25 to 39 in good health. The sequenced sample was blood. The CDR3 sequence is CSDRTSGGPTDTLYF. CDR3 coding DNA: TGCAGCGACCGGACTAGCGGGGGCCCCACAGATACGCTGTATTTT.